This entry describes one TCR beta chain. What this receptor recognizes is not known. Qualities for individual bases were not recorded, and no much larger clone is one base off. The immunoSEQ Assay, a bias-controlled multiplex PCR, was used to amplify TCRbeta CDR3 regions from genomic DNA. In the source study's methods: Within the assay, amplification of reference gene primers was used to estimate how many nucleated cells each sample contained. To quantify the absolute abundance of each unique TCRbeta CDR3 rearrangement, sequence reads were collapsed and filtered. For each sample, productive Simpson clonality was calculated as the square root of Simpson's diversity index across productive rearrangements. Imported from immuneACCESS, the table was reduced by TCRdb to in-frame sequences with V and J called. These copies leave out some clones; in studies compared against another copy, an unresolved V gene accounts for under half, and the cause of the remainder is not known. V and J calls and clone size are given by that table; D and trimming were obtained from the DNA. For this sample the table gives around 130,000 clones, of which roughly three quarters were detected only once. Together, the top ten hold over 7% of the sample.

Germline trimming: 5 bases from V, 4 bases from J; junction bases outside gene matches: 6. From its cysteine to its phenylalanine, the CDR3 spans 15 amino acids. The sequence is cut down to CDR3 DNA, 45 bases in frame from base 1. As encoded in the germline V gene, CDR1 is SGHRS while CDR2 is YFSETQ. The data originate from a study of blood T cell repertoires in COVID-19 (dated by TCRdb to the early 2020s). About the study as a whole: Collaborator samples came from the United States, Italy and Spain and covered acute and convalescent phases of COVID-19. The prospective study material was composed of cDNA or gDNA derived from T cells, B-cell-depleted T cells, or PBMCs. The dataset comprised deeply sampled blood TCRbeta repertoires from subjects exposed to, actively infected with, or recovered from COVID-19. The repertoires were made available in a free public database intended to serve as a resource for research on the immune response to SARS-CoV-2. Samples were obtained from the ongoing ImmuneRACE study (first 160 participants) and from some 1,300 subjects provided by 6 global collaborators. Nearly every sample came with metadata listing a de-identified subject ID, COVID-19 status, age in years and sex. Where available, HLA class I and class II types were taken from metadata supplied by the sample provider and were not determined by assay-based typing. Results the study describes overall, beyond this receptor: Clinical and demographic metadata were provided uncurated, with the amount varying by source and participant.

The collaborating institutions used their own protocols to collect whole blood in K2EDTA tubes. For TCRbeta analysis, collaborators shipped samples as frozen whole blood, isolated PBMCs, or DNA extracted from either of those sample types. The sample comprised peripheral blood. This receptor was identified in a human donor in a cohort sampled during active COVID-19. The chain was built from TRBV5-1 and TRBJ1-1; 12 middle bases align to TRBD1. The CDR3 here reads CASRRDRGLPTEAFF. The DNA sequence is TGCGCCAGCAGACGGGACAGGGGGCTTCCCACTGAAGCTTTCTTT. The CDR3, completed at both ends by the reference TRBV5-1 and TRBJ1-1 genes, gives the full variable domain KAGVTQTPRYLIKTRGQQVTLSCSPISGHRSVSWYQQTPGQGLQFLFEYFSETQRNKGNFPGRFSGRQFSNSRSEMNVSTLELGDSALYLCASRRDRGLPTEAFFGQGTRLTVV.